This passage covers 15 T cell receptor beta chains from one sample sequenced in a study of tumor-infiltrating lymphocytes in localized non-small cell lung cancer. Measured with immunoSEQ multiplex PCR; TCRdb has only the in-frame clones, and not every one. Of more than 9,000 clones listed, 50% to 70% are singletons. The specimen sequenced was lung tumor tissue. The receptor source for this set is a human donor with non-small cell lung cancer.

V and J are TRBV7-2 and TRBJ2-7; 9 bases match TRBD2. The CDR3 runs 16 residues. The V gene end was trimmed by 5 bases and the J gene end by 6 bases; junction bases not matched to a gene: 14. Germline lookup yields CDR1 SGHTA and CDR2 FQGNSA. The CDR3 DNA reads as TGTGCCAGCAGCCTCCAGAGCCTAGCGGGGCCGTCCGAGCAGTACTTC. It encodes CASSLQSLAGPSEQYF. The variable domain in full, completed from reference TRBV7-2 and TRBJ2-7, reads GAGVSQSPSNKVTEKGKDVELRCDPISGHTALYWYRQSLGQGLEFLIYFQGNSAPDKSGLPSDRFSAERTGGSVSTLTIQRTQQEDSAVYLCASSLQSLAGPSEQYFGPGTRLTVT.

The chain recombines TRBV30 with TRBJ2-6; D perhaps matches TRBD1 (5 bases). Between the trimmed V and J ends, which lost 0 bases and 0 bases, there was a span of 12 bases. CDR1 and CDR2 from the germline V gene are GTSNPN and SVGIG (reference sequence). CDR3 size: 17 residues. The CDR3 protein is CAWSVGVGNSGANVLTF. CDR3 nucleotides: TGTGCCTGGAGTGTAGGGGTAGGGAACTCTGGGGCCAACGTCCTGACTTTC.

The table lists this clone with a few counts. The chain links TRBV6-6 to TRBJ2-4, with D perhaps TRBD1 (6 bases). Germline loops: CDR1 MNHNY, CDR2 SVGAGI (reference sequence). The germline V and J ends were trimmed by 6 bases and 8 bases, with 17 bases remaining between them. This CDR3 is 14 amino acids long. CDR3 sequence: CASSYEGGLDIQYF. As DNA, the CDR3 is TGTGCCAGCAGCTATGAAGGGGGTTTGGACATTCAGTACTTC.

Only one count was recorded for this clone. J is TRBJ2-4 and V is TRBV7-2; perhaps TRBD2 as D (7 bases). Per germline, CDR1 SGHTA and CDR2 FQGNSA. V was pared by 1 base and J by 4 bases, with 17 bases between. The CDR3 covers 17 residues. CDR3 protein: CASSLGGAGVQKNIQYF. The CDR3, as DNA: TGTGCCAGCAGCTTAGGGGGGGCGGGAGTGCAAAAAAACATTCAGTACTTC. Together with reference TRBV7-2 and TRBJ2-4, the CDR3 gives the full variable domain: GAGVSQSPSNKVTEKGKDVELRCDPISGHTALYWYRQSLGQGLEFLIYFQGNSAPDKSGLPSDRFSAERTGGSVSTLTIQRTQQEDSAVYLCASSLGGAGVQKNIQYFGAGTRLSVL.

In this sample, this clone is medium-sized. The CDR3 reads CASSEWNNQPQHF. In DNA form, the CDR3 reads TGCGCCAGCAGTGAGTGGAACAATCAGCCCCAGCATTTT. V is TRBV10-2 and J is TRBJ1-5; unclear D gene. This CDR3 spans 13 amino acids. Germline loops: CDR1 WSHSY, CDR2 SAAADI. V was trimmed by 1 base and J by 3 bases, leaving 4 bases between them.

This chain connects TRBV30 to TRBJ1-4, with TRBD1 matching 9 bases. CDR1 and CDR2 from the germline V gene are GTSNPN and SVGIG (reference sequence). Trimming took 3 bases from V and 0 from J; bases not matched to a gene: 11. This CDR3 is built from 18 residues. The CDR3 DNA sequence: TGTGCCTGGAGCCCCGGGACAGGGATGATTACAACTAATGAAAAACTGTTTTTT. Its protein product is CAWSPGTGMITTNEKLFF.

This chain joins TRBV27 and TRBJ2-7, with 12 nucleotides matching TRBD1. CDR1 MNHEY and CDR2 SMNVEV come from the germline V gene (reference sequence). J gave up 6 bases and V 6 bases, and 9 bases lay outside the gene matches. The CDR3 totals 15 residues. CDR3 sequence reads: CASSPSGTGGAEQYF. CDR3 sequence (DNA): TGTGCCAGCAGCCCATCCGGGACAGGGGGCGCCGAGCAGTACTTC.

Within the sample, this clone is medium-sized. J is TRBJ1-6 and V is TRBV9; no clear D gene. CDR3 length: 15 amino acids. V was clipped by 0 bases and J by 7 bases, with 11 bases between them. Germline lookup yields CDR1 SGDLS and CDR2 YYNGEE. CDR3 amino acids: CASSVAGVRNSPLHF. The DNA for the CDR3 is TGTGCCAGCAGCGTAGCAGGAGTAAGGAATTCACCCCTCCACTTT.

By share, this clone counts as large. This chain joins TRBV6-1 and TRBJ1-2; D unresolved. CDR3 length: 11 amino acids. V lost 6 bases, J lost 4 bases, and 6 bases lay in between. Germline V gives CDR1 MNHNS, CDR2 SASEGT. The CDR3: CASSHRYGYTF. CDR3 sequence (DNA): TGTGCCAGCAGCCATCGCTATGGCTACACCTTC.

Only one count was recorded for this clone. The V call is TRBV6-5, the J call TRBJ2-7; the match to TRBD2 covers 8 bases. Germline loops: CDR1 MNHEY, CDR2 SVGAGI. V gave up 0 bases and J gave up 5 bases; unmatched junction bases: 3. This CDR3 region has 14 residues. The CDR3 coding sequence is TGTGCCAGCAGTTACTCCGGGAGGGAAGACGAGCAGTACTTC. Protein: CASSYSGREDEQYF.

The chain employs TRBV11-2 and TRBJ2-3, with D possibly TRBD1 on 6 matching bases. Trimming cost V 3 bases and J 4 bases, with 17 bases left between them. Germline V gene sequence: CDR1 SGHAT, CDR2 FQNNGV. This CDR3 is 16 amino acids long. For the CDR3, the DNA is TGTGCCAGCAGCTTTTTTCTCGGACAGCGCGCAGATACGCAGTATTTT. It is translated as CASSFFLGQRADTQYF.

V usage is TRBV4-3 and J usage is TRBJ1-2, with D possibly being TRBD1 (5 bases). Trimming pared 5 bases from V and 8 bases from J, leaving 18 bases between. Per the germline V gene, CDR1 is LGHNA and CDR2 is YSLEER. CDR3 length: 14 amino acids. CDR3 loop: CASSYRGRPGGYTF. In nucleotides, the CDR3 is TGCGCCAGCAGCTATAGGGGCAGACCGGGCGGCTACACCTTC.

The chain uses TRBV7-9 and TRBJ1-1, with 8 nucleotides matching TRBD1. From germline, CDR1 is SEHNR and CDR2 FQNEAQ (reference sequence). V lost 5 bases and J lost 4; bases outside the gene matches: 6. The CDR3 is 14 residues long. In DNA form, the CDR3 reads TGTGCCAGCAGCCCCTCCCAGGGGGCCACTGAAGCTTTCTTT. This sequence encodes CASSPSQGATEAFF.

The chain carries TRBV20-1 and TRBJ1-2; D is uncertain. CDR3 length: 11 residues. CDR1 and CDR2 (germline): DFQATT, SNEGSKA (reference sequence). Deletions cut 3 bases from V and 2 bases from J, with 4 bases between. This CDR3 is CSASPNYGYTF. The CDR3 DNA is TGCAGTGCTAGTCCGAACTATGGCTACACCTTC.

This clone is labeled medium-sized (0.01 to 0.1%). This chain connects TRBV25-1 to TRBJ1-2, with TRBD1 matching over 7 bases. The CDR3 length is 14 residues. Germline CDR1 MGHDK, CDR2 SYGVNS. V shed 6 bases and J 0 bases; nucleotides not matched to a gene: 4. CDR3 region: CASRTTGANYGYTF. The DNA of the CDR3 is TGTGCCAGCAGGACTACAGGGGCTAACTATGGCTACACCTTC.